Ten or more counts support the clone carrying this T cell receptor (beta chain). Antigen unknown. The data were taken from a study of T cells in Graves' hyperthyroidism and ophthalmopathy. It was uncontrolled infection, other autoimmune disease, pregnancy or lactation that excluded patients. TCR beta CDR3 regions were amplified from RNA. HTBI primers were used for first-round RT-PCR of the TCR CDR3. TCRdb processed the multiplex PCR reads anew with MiXCR; each CDR3 protein has one entry. The data show roughly 740,000 distinct CDR3 sequences, around 17% seen once. Findings and limits, study-wide: Researchers report that a 13 V-J model separated ophthalmopathy from stable hyperthyroidism.

This CDR3 spans 16 amino acids. CDR1 and CDR2 (germline): SGHVS, FQNEAQ. V was clipped by 2 bases and J by 3 bases, with 14 bases between them. The clonotype originates from a man younger than 35 with Graves' hyperthyroidism. J is TRBJ1-5 and V is TRBV7-8; a weak D match, TRBD1 (6 bases). Input material: blood. CDR3: CASSLIGGQNNQPQHF. CDR3 sequence (DNA): TGTGCCAGCAGCTTAATTGGTGGACAGAACAATCAGCCCCAGCATTTT.